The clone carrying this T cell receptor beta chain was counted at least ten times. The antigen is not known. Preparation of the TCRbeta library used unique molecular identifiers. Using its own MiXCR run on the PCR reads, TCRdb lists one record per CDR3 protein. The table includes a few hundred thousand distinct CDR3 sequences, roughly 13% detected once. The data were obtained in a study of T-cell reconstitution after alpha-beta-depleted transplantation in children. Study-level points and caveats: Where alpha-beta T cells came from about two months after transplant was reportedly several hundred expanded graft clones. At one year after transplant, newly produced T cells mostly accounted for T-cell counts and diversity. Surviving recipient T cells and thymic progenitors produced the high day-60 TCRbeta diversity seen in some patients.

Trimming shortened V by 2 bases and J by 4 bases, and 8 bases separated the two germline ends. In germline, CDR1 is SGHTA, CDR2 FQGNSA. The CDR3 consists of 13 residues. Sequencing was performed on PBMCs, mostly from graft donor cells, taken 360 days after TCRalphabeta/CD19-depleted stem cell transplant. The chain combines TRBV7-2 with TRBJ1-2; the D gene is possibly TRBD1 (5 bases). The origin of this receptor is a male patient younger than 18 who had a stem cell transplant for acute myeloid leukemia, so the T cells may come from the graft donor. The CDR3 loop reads CASSLSGSYGYTF. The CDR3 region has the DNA TGTGCCAGCAGCTTATCAGGGAGCTATGGCTACACCTTC.